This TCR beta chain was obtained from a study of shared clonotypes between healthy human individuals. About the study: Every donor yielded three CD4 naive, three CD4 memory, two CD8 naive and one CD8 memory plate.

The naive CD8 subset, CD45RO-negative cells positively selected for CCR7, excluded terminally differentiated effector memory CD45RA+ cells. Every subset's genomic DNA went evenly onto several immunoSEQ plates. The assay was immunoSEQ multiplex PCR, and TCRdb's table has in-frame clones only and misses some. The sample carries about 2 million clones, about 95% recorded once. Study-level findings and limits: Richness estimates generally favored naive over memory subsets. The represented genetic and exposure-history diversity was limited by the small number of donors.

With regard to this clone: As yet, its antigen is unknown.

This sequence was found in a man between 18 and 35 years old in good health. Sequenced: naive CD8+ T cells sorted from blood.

The CDR3, as DNA: TGCGCCAGCAGCCAAGGGTTCCGGGACAGGGGTTACTATGGCTACACCTTC. It translates to CASSQGFRDRGYYGYTF. The chain links TRBV4-3 to TRBJ1-2, with TRBD1 matching over 10 bases. Germline values: CDR1 LGHNA, CDR2 YSLEER. V dropped 1 base and J dropped 3; count of bases not matched to a gene: 8. The CDR3 runs 17 residues.